This record concerns one T cell receptor beta chain sequence. Per the original data handling: Amplification from reference gene primers served as the basis for estimated nucleated cell counts. Clones were read by immunoSEQ multiplex PCR, and TCRdb kept only the in-frame ones, dropping some. V, J and clone size reflect that table, while D and trimming were determined from the DNA. The repertoire includes roughly 150,000 clones, roughly nine tenths of them detected once, and under 2.5% sits in the top ten. This sample is drawn from a study of blood T cell repertoires in COVID-19. Study summary: Material from acute and convalescent COVID-19 was sourced from the United States, Italy and Spain. In each case, the material was cDNA or gDNA derived from T cells, B-cell-depleted T cells, or PBMCs.

Trimming removed 2 bases at V and 0 bases at J, with 14 bases between. From germline, CDR1 is KGHDR and CDR2 SFDVKD. The CDR3 is made up of 17 amino acids. The V gene is TRBV24-1, the J gene TRBJ2-3; a weak D match, TRBD2 (6 bases). Sequencing was carried out using peripheral blood. This sequence originates from a woman between 65 and 79 years old with acute or convalescent COVID-19. CDR3 region: CATSDWRAGTSTDTQYF. DNA for the CDR3: TGTGCCACCAGTGATTGGAGAGCGGGCACTAGCACAGATACGCAGTATTTT.